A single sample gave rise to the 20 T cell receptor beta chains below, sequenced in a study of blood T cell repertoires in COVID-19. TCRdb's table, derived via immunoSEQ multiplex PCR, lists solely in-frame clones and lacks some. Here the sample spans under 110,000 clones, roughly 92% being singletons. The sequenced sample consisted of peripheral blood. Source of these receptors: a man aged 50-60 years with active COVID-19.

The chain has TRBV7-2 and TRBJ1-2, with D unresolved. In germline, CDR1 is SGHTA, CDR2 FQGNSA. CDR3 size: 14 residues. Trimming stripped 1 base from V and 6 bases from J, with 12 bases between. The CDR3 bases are TGTGCCAGCAGCTTAGATCGCAGTGTCCATGGCTACACCTTC. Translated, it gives CASSLDRSVHGYTF. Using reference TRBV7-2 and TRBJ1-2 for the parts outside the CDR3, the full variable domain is GAGVSQSPSNKVTEKGKDVELRCDPISGHTALYWYRQSLGQGLEFLIYFQGNSAPDKSGLPSDRFSAERTGGSVSTLTIQRTQQEDSAVYLCASSLDRSVHGYTFGSGTRLTVV.

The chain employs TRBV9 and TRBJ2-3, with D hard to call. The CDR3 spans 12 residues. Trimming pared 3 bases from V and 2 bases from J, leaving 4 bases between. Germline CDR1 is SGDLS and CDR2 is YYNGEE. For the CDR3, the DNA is TGTGCCAGCAGCGCTACCACAGATACGCAGTATTTT. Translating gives CASSATTDTQYF.

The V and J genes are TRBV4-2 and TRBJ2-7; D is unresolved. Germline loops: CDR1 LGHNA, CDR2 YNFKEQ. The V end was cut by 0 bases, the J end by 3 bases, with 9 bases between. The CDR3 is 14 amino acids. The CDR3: CASSQDMRSYEQYF. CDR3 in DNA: TGTGCCAGCAGCCAAGATATGCGGAGCTACGAGCAGTACTTC.

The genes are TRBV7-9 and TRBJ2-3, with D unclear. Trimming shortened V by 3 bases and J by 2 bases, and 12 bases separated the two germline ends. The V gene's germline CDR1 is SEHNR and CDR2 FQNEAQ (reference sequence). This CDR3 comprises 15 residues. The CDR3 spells CASSFGRLTTDTQYF. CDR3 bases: TGTGCCAGCAGCTTCGGTCGTCTCACCACAGATACGCAGTATTTT.

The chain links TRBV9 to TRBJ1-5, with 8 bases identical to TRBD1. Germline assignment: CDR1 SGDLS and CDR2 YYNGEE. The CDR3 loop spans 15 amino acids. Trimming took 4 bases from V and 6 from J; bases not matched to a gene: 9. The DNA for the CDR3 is TGTGCCAGCAGCTCACAGGGGGAATCGGTTCAGCCCCAGCATTTT. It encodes CASSSQGESVQPQHF.

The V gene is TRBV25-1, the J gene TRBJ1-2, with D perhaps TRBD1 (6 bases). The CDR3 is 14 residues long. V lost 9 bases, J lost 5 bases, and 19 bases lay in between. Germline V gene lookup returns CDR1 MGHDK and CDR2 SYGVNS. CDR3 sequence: CASSGGVGVYGYTF. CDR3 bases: TGTGCCAGTAGCGGGGGCGTCGGGGTGTATGGCTACACCTTC.

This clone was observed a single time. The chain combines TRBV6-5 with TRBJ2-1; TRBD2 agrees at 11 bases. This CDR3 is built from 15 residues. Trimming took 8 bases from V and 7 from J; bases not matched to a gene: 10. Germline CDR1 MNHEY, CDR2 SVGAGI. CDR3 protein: CASCLGTSGRNEQFF. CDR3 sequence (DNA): TGTGCCAGCTGTCTGGGGACTAGCGGACGGAATGAGCAGTTCTTC.

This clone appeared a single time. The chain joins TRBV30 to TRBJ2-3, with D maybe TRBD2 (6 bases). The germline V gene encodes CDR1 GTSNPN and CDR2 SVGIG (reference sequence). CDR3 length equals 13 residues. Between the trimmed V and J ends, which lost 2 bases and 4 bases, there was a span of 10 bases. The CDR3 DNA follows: TGTGCCTGGAGTATCGTAGCGGCAGATACGCAGTATTTT. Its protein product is CAWSIVAADTQYF.

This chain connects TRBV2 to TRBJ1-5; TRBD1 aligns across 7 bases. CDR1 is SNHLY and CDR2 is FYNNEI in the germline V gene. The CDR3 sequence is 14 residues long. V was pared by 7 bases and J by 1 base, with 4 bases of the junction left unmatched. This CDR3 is CASKTGPSNQPQHF. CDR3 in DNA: TGTGCCAGCAAGACAGGGCCGAGCAATCAGCCCCAGCATTTT.

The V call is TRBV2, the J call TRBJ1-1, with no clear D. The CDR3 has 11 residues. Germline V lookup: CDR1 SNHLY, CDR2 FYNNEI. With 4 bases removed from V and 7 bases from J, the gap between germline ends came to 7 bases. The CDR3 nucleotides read TGTGCCAGCAGTGGACACATTGAAGCTTTCTTT. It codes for CASSGHIEAFF.

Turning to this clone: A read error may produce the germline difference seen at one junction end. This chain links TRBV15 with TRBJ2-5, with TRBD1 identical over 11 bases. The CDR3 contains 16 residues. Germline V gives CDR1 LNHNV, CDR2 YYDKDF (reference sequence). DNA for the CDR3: TGTGCCACCAGCAGAGAAACCGGGACAGGGGGAGAGATCCAGTACTTC. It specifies CATSRETGTGGEIQYF.

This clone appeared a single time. Here the CDR3 reads CASTSGTTGGNEQYF. DNA for the CDR3: TGTGCCAGCACCTCTGGCACTACAGGGGGCAACGAGCAGTACTTC. V usage is TRBV28 and J usage is TRBJ2-7; 9 bases agree with TRBD1. V dropped 7 bases and J dropped 5; count of bases not matched to a gene: 12. The germline CDR1 and CDR2 sequences are MDHEN and SYDVKM. This CDR3 is 15 amino acids long. The variable domain in full, with the rest retrieved from reference TRBV28 and TRBJ2-7, is DVKVTQSSRYLVKRTGEKVFLECVQDMDHENMFWYRQDPGLGLRLIYFSYDVKMKEKGDIPEGYSVSREKKERFSLILESASTNQTSMYLCASTSGTTGGNEQYFGPGTRLTVT.

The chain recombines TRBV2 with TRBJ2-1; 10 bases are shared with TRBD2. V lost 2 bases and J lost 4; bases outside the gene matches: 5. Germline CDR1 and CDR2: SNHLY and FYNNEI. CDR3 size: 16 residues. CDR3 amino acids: CASSELLAGAYNEQFF. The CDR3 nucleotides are TGTGCCAGCAGTGAACTTCTAGCGGGAGCATACAATGAGCAGTTCTTC.

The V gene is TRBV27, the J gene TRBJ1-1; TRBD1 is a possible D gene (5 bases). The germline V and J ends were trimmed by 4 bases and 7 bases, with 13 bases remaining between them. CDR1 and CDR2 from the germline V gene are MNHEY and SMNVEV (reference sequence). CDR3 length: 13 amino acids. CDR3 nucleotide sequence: TGTGCCAGCAGTTCCCTCTGGGGGGGTGAAGCTTTCTTT. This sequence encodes CASSSLWGGEAFF.

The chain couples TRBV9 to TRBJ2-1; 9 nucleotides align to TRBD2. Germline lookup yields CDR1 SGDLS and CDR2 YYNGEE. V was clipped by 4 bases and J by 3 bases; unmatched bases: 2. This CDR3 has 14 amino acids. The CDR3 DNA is TGTGCCAGCAGCCCTAGCGGGAACTACAATGAGCAGTTCTTC. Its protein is CASSPSGNYNEQFF. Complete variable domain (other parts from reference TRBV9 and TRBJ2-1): DSGVTQTPKHLITATGQRVTLRCSPRSGDLSVYWYQQSLDQGLQFLIQYYNGEERAKGNILERFSAQQFPDLHSELNLSSLELGDSALYFCASSPSGNYNEQFFGPGTRLTVL.

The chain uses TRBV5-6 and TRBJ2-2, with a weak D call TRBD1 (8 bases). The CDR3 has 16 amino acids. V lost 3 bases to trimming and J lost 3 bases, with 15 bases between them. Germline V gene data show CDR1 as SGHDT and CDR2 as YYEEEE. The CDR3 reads CASSSGGQEYTGELFF. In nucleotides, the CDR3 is TGTGCCAGCAGCTCGGGGGGACAGGAGTACACCGGGGAGCTGTTTTTT.

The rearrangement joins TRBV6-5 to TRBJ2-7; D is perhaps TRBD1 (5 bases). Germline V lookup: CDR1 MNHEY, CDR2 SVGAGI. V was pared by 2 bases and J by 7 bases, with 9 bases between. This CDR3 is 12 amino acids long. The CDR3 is CASSYPKGEQYF. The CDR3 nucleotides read TGTGCCAGCAGTTACCCCAAGGGGGAGCAGTACTTC.

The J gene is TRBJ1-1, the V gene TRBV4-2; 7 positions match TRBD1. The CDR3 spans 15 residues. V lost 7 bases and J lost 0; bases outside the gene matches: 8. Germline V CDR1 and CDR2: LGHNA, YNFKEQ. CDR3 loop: CASTLVGQMNTEAFF. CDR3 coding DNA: TGTGCCAGCACCCTGGTGGGACAGATGAACACTGAAGCTTTCTTT.

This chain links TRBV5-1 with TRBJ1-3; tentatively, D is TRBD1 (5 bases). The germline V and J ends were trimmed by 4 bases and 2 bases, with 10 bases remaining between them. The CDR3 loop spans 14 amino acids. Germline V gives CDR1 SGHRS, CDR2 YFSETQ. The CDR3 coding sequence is TGCGCCAGCAGCCCGGAAGGGGCTGGAAACACCATATATTTT. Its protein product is CASSPEGAGNTIYF.

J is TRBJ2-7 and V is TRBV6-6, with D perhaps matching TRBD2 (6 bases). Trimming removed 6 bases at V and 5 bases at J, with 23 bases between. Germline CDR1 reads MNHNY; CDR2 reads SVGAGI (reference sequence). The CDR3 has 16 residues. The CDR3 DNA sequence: TGTGCCAGCAGCTACGAGGGCGGGATGCGGTCCCACGAGCAGTACTTC. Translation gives CASSYEGGMRSHEQYF.